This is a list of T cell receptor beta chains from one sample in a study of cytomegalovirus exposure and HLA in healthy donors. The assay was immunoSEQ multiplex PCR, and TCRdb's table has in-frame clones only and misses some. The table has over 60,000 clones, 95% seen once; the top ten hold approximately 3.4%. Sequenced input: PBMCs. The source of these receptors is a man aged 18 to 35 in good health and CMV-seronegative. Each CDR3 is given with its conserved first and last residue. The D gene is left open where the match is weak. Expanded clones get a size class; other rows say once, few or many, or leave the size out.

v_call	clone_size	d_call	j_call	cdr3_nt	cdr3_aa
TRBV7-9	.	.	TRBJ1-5	TGTGCCAGCAGCCGCCAGGGGAGTGGCAATCAGCCCCAGCATTTT	CASSRQGSGNQPQHF
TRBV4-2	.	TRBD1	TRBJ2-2	TGTGCCAGCAGCCAATCCGGACAGGGGGTCAACACCGGGGAGCTGTTTTTT	CASSQSGQGVNTGELFF
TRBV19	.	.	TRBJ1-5	TGTGCCAGTAATCAGGGGTATCAGCCCCAGCATTTT	CASNQGYQPQHF
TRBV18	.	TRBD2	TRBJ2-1	TGTGCCAGCTCACACGATTTAGCGGGACACTTATACAATGAGCAGTTCTTC	CASSHDLAGHLYNEQFF
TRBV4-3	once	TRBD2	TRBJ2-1	TGCGCCAGCAGCCAAGGAGCGGGGGGGCCCCTTAATGAGCAGTTCTTC	CASSQGAGGPLNEQFF
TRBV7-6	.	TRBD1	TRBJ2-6	TGTGCCAGCAGCGACCGGGACAGGGGGACCGGGGCCAACGTCCTGACTTTC	CASSDRDRGTGANVLTF
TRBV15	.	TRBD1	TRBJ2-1	TGTGCCACCAGCACCCGGGACAGGGGGCCGGGAGATGAGCAGTTCTTC	CATSTRDRGPGDEQFF
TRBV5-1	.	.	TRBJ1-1	TGCGCCAGCAGCTTGGAAGGAGAGGCTGAAGCTTTCTTT	CASSLEGEAEAFF
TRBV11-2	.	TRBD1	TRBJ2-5	TGTGCCAGCAGCCAGTGGACAGGGACGGTGGAGACCCAGTACTTC	CASSQWTGTVETQYF
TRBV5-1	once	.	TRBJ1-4	TGCGCCAGCAGCTTGGGGCCCGAACGGGGTGAAAAACTGTTTTTT	CASSLGPERGEKLFF
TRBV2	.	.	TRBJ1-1	TGTGCCAGCAGTGCCTGGGGACAGAACACTGAAGCTTTCTTT	CASSAWGQNTEAFF
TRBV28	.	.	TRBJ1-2	TGTGCCAGCAGTTTAAAAGGGACAACCTATGGCTACACCTTC	CASSLKGTTYGYTF
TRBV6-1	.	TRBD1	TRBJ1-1	TGTGCCAGCAGTTCCCGGACAGGTCAAGCTTTCTTT	CASSSRTGQAFF
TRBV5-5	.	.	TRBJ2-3	TGTGCCAGCAGCTTACCGGTTTCCGATACGCAGTATTTT	CASSLPVSDTQYF
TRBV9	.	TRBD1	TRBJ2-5	TGTGCCACTTCCCCGGGACAGGGGACGGAGACCCAGTACTTC	CATSPGQGTETQYF
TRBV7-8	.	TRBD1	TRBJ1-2	TGTGCCAGCAGCTTAGGGACAGGGACTTATGGCTACACCTTC	CASSLGTGTYGYTF
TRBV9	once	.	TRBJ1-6	TGTGCCAGCAGCGTAGCCCAGGGGAGCTCACCCCTCCACTTT	CASSVAQGSSPLHF
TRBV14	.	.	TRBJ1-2	TGTGCCAGCAGCCAAGATTATTTGAGGGGCTACACCTTC	CASSQDYLRGYTF
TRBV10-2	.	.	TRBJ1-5	TGCGCCAGCAGTGAGTCGGGAACGGGACACTTCAATCAGCCCCAGCATTTT	CASSESGTGHFNQPQHF
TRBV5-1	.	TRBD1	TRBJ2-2	TGCGCCAGCAGAATTGCAGGGGGCGAGACCGGGGAGCTGTTTTTT	CASRIAGGETGELFF
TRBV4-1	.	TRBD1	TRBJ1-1	TGCGCCAGCAGCCAAGCGGACAGGGGACCCCTTCCCATCAACACTGAAGCTTTCTTT	CASSQADRGPLPINTEAFF
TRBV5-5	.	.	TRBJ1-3	TGTGCCACCAAACAGGGCAGCTCTGGAAACACCATATATTTT	CATKQGSSGNTIYF